This T cell receptor beta chain was sequenced in a study of beta chain features in type 1 diabetes. The germline gives CDR1 SGHVS, CDR2 FNYEAQ. J gave up 10 bases and V 5 bases, and 13 bases lay outside the gene matches. The CDR3 is 15 amino acids. Since all of the isolated RNA was reverse transcribed, expressed TCRB transcripts were what got sequenced. The assay was immunoSEQ multiplex PCR, and TCRdb's table has in-frame clones only and misses some. The repertoire holds fewer than 400,000 clones, with roughly 8% as singletons. Only a few counts were recorded for this clone. This sequence joins TRBV7-6 and TRBJ2-1, with 8 bases fitting TRBD2. The origin of this receptor is a woman between 18 and 30 years old in good health. The material sequenced was central memory CD4+ T cells from blood. For the CDR3, the DNA is TGTGCCAGCAGCCCCCGGACTAGCCGGGGAGTGGAGCAGTTCTTC. Translation gives CASSPRTSRGVEQFF.